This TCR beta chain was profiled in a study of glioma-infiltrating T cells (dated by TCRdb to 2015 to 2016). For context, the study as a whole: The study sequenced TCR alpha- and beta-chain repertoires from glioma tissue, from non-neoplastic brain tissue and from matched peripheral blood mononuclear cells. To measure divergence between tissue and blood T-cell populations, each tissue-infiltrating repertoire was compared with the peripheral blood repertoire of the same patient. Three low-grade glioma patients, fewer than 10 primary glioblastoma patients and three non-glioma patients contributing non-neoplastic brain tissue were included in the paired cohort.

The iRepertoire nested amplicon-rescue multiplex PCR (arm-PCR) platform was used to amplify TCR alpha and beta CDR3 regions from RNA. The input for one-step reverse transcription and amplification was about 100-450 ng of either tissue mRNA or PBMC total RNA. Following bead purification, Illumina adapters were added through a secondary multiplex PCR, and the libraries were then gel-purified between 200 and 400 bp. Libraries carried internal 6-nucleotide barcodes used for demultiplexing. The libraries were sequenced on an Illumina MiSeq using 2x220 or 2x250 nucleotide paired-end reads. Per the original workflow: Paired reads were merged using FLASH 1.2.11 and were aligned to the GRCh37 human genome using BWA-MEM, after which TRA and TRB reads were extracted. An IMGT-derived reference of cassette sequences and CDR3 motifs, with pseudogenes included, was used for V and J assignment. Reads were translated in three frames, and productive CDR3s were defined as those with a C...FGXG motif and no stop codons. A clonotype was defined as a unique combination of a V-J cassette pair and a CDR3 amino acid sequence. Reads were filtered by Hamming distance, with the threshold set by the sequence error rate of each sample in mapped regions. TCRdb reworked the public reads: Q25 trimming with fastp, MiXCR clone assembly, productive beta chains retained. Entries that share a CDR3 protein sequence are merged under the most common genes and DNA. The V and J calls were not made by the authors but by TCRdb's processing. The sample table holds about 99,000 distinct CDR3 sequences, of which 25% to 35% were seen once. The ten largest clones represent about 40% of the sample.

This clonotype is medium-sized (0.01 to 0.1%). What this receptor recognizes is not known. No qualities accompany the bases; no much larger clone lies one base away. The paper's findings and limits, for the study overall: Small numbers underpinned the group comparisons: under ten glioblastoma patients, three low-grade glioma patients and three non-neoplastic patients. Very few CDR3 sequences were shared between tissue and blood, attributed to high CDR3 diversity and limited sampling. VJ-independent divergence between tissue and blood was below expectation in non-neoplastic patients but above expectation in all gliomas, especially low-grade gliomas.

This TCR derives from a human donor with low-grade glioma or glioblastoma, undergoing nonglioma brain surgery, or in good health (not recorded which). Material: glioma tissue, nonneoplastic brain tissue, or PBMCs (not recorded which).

In nucleotide form, the sequence is TGTGCCAGCAGTACTCTCCCGGCTAGACTCGGGATGGGAGGCTACACCTTC. Its protein reads: CASSTLPARLGMGGYTF. Recombination connected TRBV27 to TRBJ1-2, with no confidently assigned D gene. Between the V and J ends, shortened by 5 bases and 8 bases respectively, the junction contains 27 bases. Taken from cysteine to phenylalanine, the CDR3 has 17 residues. The only DNA kept is the CDR3, 51 bases in frame from the first base. For CDR1 and CDR2, the germline V gene (reference sequence) lists MNHEY and SMNVEV.